A single sample gave rise to the 5 T cell receptor beta chains below, sequenced in a study of blood T cell repertoires in COVID-19 (dated by TCRdb to 2020 to 2022). Receptor amplification or capture employed the immunoSEQ multiplex PCR assay. As stored in TCRdb, this immuneACCESS dataset retains in-frame rearrangements with V and J assigned. A fraction of the clones does not appear; measured against another copy, unresolved V genes explain less than half of the discrepancy, and the remainder lacks a known reason. The table for this sample lists 95,000 to 150,000 clones; 79% of them were counted only once. 30% to 45% of the sample belongs to the ten largest clones. Sequencing was performed on peripheral blood. The receptors shown here come from a man aged 35-49 years with active or convalescent COVID-19.

Here the CDR3 DNA reads TGTGCCTGGACCCCCCACAGGGGCGAAAACGAGCAGTACTTC. Protein: CAWTPHRGENEQYF. The rearrangement joins TRBV30 to TRBJ2-7; 7 bases fit TRBD1. This CDR3 has 14 amino acids. Germline CDR1 reads GTSNPN; CDR2 reads SVGIG (reference sequence). Trimming took 4 bases from V and 5 from J; bases not matched to a gene: 11.

The V and J genes are TRBV5-1 and TRBJ1-2; 7 nucleotides align to TRBD1. CDR3 length: 14 residues. Trimming cost V 4 bases and J 4 bases; bases outside gene matches: 7. Germline V gene sequence: CDR1 SGHRS, CDR2 YFSETQ. In DNA form, the CDR3 reads TGCGCCAGCAGCCAGGGGGAATCGGGCTATGGCTACACCTTC. Translating it yields CASSQGESGYGYTF.

V and J are TRBV27 and TRBJ2-6, with TRBD1 identical over 12 bases. The CDR3 is 19 residues long. V was clipped by 5 bases and J by 0 bases; unmatched bases: 8. CDR1 is MNHEY and CDR2 is SMNVEV in the germline V gene (reference sequence). The CDR3 loop reads CASSPAGTGGFSGANVLTF. In nucleotides, the CDR3 is TGTGCCAGCAGTCCCGCCGGGACAGGGGGCTTCTCTGGGGCCAACGTCCTGACTTTC.

The rearrangement uses TRBV9 and TRBJ2-7; 8 bases map to TRBD1. The germline gives CDR1 SGDLS, CDR2 YYNGEE. V lost 4 bases, J lost 5 bases, and 5 bases stayed unmatched. This CDR3 region has 13 residues. In DNA form, the CDR3 reads TGTGCCAGCAGCCCGACAGGGGCGGACGAGCAGTACTTC. Translation: CASSPTGADEQYF. The variable domain in full, completed from reference TRBV9 and TRBJ2-7, reads DSGVTQTPKHLITATGQRVTLRCSPRSGDLSVYWYQQSLDQGLQFLIQYYNGEERAKGNILERFSAQQFPDLHSELNLSSLELGDSALYFCASSPTGADEQYFGPGTRLTVT.

This chain joins TRBV6-4 and TRBJ1-1; D call uncertain. V was clipped by 3 bases and J by 1 base, with 9 bases between them. From germline, CDR1 is MRHNA and CDR2 SNTAGT. This CDR3 is 14 amino acids long. CDR3 amino acids: CASSEGRGNTEAFF. Here the CDR3 DNA reads TGTGCCAGCAGTGAAGGACGGGGGAACACTGAAGCTTTCTTT.